This entry describes one T cell receptor (beta chain). V lost 0 bases and J lost 1; bases outside the gene matches: 6. Germline CDR1 LGHNA, CDR2 YSLEER. The CDR3 length is 16 residues. This sample is part of a study of blood T cells in healthy people across ages. With a J-beta primer mix and a sample-barcoded 5' primer, a second PCR ran about 6 to 11 cycles. Via MiXCR, TCRdb re-called the 5' RACE reads, giving one row per CDR3 protein. The data show about 1.8 million distinct CDR3 sequences, with 49% seen just once and 2.1% held by the top ten. The receptor's source is a middle-aged woman in good health. The chain has TRBV4-3 and TRBJ2-7; 7 bases are shared with TRBD2. Sequencing was performed on blood. In DNA form, the CDR3 reads TGCGCCAGCAGCCAAGATCGAGGACTAGTATCCTACGAGCAGTACTTC. This gives the protein CASSQDRGLVSYEQYF.